One sample yielded the 15 T cell receptor beta chains listed below, sequenced in a study of OX40 agonist ivuxolimab in advanced cancers. TCRdb keeps only in-frame clones here, not all; method: immunoSEQ multiplex PCR. Of 55,000 to 65,000 clones listed, more than 85% are singletons. The source was CD4+ or CD8+ T cells sorted from blood, collected in a trial of the OX40 agonist ivuxolimab. The receptors here all came from an adult with an advanced solid tumor such as melanoma, head and neck, liver or kidney cancer.

The chain joins TRBV19 to TRBJ1-6, with 7 bases matching TRBD1. Germline CDR1 is LNHDA and CDR2 is SQIVND (reference sequence). The CDR3 consists of 15 residues. The J segment lost 9 bases and the V segment lost 4 bases, leaving 9 bases of the junction unmatched. The CDR3: CASSNRQGYISPLHF. Written as DNA, the CDR3 is TGTGCCAGTAGTAACCGACAGGGATACATTTCACCCCTCCACTTT.

This clone was recorded only once. This chain uses TRBV27 with TRBJ1-5; a possible D gene is TRBD1 (5 bases). The CDR3 runs to 15 residues. V was clipped by 4 bases and J by 1 base, with 11 bases between them. The germline CDR1 and CDR2 sequences are MNHEY and SMNVEV (reference sequence). The CDR3 DNA reads TGTGCCAGCAGTTCTCTCGGGGGGAGCAATCAGCCCCAGCATTTT. This gives the protein CASSSLGGSNQPQHF.

CDR3 residues: CASIWTENSPLHF. In DNA, the CDR3 is TGTGCCAGCATTTGGACAGAAAATTCACCCCTCCACTTT. The rearrangement links TRBV2 to TRBJ1-6; D possibly corresponds to TRBD1 (6 bases). CDR3 length equals 13 residues. Trimming took 7 bases from V and 7 from J, leaving 11 bases between them. CDR1 and CDR2 from the germline V gene are SNHLY and FYNNEI.

The chain is built from TRBV4-2 and TRBJ1-6; 7 bases line up with TRBD1. J lost 7 bases, V lost 6 bases, and 6 bases had no gene match. The CDR3 runs 14 residues. In germline, CDR1 is LGHNA, CDR2 YNFKEQ. This chain's CDR3 is CASRIGTANSPLHF. The CDR3 DNA reads TGTGCCAGCAGGATCGGGACAGCAAATTCACCCCTCCACTTT.

This chain links TRBV4-1 with TRBJ1-5; TRBD1 matches at 8 bases. The germline CDR1 and CDR2 sequences are MGHRA and YSYEKL. This CDR3 is built from 16 residues. J lost 3 bases, V lost 1 base, and 5 bases had no gene match. As DNA, the CDR3 is TGCGCCAGCAGCCAAGGGTCGGGACAGGCCAATCAGCCCCAGCATTTT. It specifies CASSQGSGQANQPQHF.

This chain uses TRBV29-1 with TRBJ1-1; 7 bases are a match to TRBD1. In germline, CDR1 is SQVTM, CDR2 ANQGSEA. The CDR3 covers 14 residues. The trim removed 6 bases at V and 3 bases at J, leaving 10 bases unmatched. Here the CDR3 DNA reads TGCAGCGTCGACAGGGATGGGGTGGACACTGAAGCTTTCTTT. Protein: CSVDRDGVDTEAFF.

The rearrangement links TRBV5-6 to TRBJ2-3; tentatively, D is TRBD1 (6 bases). V lost 1 base and J 3 bases, leaving 12 bases between the germline ends. Per germline, CDR1 SGHDT and CDR2 YYEEEE. The CDR3 has 15 amino acids. CDR3 protein: CASSLLTGKTDTQYF. The CDR3 bases are TGTGCCAGCAGCTTGCTTACAGGGAAGACAGATACGCAGTATTTT.

The chain links TRBV5-1 to TRBJ1-1, with a tentative D call TRBD1 (5 bases). Germline V gene data show CDR1 as SGHRS and CDR2 as YFSETQ. Trimming left V 2 bases short and J 3 bases short, with 8 bases between. This CDR3 has 13 residues. The CDR3 DNA follows: TGCGCCAGCAGCTTTGGGGCGGACACTGAAGCTTTCTTT. This translates into CASSFGADTEAFF.

This CDR3 reads CASSRNPTGNYGYTF. For the CDR3, the DNA is TGTGCCAGCAGCAGAAACCCGACGGGTAACTATGGCTACACCTTC. The J gene is TRBJ1-2, the V gene TRBV11-2; D is unclear. V lost 5 bases to trimming and J lost 1 base, with 14 bases between them. This CDR3 spans 15 amino acids. Germline-derived CDR1 and CDR2 are SGHAT and FQNNGV.

The chain has TRBV7-8 and TRBJ2-5; TRBD1 matches at 8 bases. With V trimmed by 5 bases and J by 4 bases, 6 bases remained unmatched. The CDR3 totals 14 residues. Looked up from germline, CDR1 is SGHVS and CDR2 is FQNEAQ. For the CDR3, the DNA is TGTGCCAGCAGCAGAACAGGGGGGCGAGAGACCCAGTACTTC. Protein sequence: CASSRTGGRETQYF.

The chain links TRBV11-3 to TRBJ1-2; 9 bases align to TRBD1. Germline V gene data show CDR1 as SGHNT and CDR2 as YENEEA. V shed 5 bases and J 8 bases; nucleotides not matched to a gene: 15. The CDR3 is 16 amino acids. This CDR3 reads CASSQNIQQGARGYTF. The DNA of the CDR3 is TGTGCCAGCAGCCAAAATATCCAACAGGGGGCGCGCGGCTACACCTTC.

In DNA, the CDR3 is TGTGCCAGCAGCTTCTCCAGCGGGGGGCCATACCAAGAGACCCAGTACTTC. This translates into CASSFSSGGPYQETQYF. The chain carries TRBV5-6 and TRBJ2-5, with TRBD2 matching 9 bases. The length of the CDR3 is 17 residues. V shed 2 bases and J 0 bases; nucleotides not matched to a gene: 8. Per germline, CDR1 SGHDT and CDR2 YYEEEE.

This chain links TRBV6-1 with TRBJ2-7, with D maybe TRBD1 (6 bases). The V gene lost 6 bases and the J gene lost 4 bases, with 19 bases spanning the gap. Germline assignment: CDR1 MNHNS and CDR2 SASEGT. This CDR3 has 15 amino acids. For the CDR3, the DNA is TGTGCCAGCAGCCCCGGACAGTTAGTTCGGTACGAGCAGTACTTC. Translating gives CASSPGQLVRYEQYF.

This chain connects TRBV28 to TRBJ1-5, with D maybe TRBD1 (5 bases). Trimming left V 6 bases short and J 4 bases short, with 19 bases between. CDR1 and CDR2 (germline): MDHEN, SYDVKM. There are 16 residues in the CDR3. DNA of the CDR3: TGTGCCAGCAGGCGGGGTGACGGGGGACCGAATCAGCCCCAGCATTTT. It translates to CASRRGDGGPNQPQHF.

This clone has just a few counts. The rearrangement joins TRBV7-2 to TRBJ1-6; possible D gene TRBD1, 5 bases. This CDR3 has 15 residues. The germline CDR1 and CDR2 sequences are SGHTA and FQGNSA. V shed 0 bases and J shed 7 bases, with 10 bases lying between them. As DNA, the CDR3 is TGTGCCAGCAGCTTAGCTCAGGGTATGAATTCACCCCTCCACTTT. The encoded protein is CASSLAQGMNSPLHF.